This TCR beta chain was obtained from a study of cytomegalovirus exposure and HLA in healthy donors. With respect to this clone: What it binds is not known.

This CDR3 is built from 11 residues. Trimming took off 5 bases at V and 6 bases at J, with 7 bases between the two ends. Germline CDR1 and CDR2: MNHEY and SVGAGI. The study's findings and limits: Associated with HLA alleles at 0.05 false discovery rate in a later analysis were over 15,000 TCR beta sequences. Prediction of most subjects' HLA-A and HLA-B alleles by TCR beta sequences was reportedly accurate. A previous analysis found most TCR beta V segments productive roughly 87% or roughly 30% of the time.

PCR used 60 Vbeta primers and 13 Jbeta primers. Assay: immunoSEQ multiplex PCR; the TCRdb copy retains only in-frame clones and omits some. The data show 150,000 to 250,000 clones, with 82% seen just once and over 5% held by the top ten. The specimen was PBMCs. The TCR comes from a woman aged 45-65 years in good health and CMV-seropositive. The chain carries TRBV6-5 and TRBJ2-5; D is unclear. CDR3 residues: CASSRAQTQYF. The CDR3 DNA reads TGTGCCAGCAGTCGAGCCCAGACCCAGTACTTC.